Following are 23 T cell receptor beta chains from one sample sequenced in a study of regulatory and conventional T cells in breast cancer. TCRdb reprocessed the PCR reads via MiXCR and lists one record per CDR3 protein. The sample has 500 or so distinct CDR3 sequences; roughly 51% are singletons. Sequencing used conventional T cells from blood. The receptor source for this set is a female donor with breast cancer.

The chain carries TRBV12-3 or TRBV12-4 and TRBJ2-5, with TRBD1 identical over 8 bases. Unmatched junction bases numbered 5, after V lost 6 bases and J lost 2 bases. The CDR3 has 14 amino acids. The CDR3 DNA follows: TGTGCCAGCAGAGGGACAGGACCTCAAGAGACCCAGTACTTC. Amino acids: CASRGTGPQETQYF.

This clonotype was detected only a few times. This rearrangement joins TRBV20-1 to TRBJ2-1, with D unclear. The V end lost 7 bases, the J end lost 3 bases, and 16 bases lay between the germline ends. The CDR3 covers 14 residues. Germline CDR1 is DFQATT and CDR2 is SNEGSKA (reference sequence). CDR3 residues: CSGVQVSVYNEQFF. CDR3 DNA: TGCAGTGGGGTTCAGGTCTCCGTCTACAATGAGCAGTTCTTC.

The V and J genes are TRBV20-1 and TRBJ2-5, with D possibly matching TRBD2 (6 bases). Germline-derived CDR1 and CDR2 are DFQATT and SNEGSKA (reference sequence). CDR3 length equals 14 residues. The V gene lost 6 bases and the J gene lost 3 bases, with 17 bases spanning the gap. CDR3 loop: CSAFPVPSEETQYF. CDR3 DNA: TGCAGTGCCTTTCCGGTTCCTAGCGAAGAGACCCAGTACTTC.

V is TRBV7-8 and J is TRBJ2-1; 7 bases are shared with TRBD2. CDR3 length: 15 residues. The J segment lost 1 base and the V segment lost 4 bases, leaving 4 bases of the junction unmatched. Germline assignment: CDR1 SGHVS and CDR2 FQNEAQ. The CDR3 loop reads CASSSRLASYNEQFF. The CDR3 nucleotides read TGTGCCAGCAGCTCGAGACTAGCTTCCTACAATGAGCAGTTCTTC.

This clonotype was seen only a few times. This chain connects TRBV28 to TRBJ1-3; no clear D gene. The germline V gene has CDR1 MDHEN and CDR2 SYDVKM. The CDR3 totals 13 residues. Deletions cut 2 bases from V and 4 bases from J, with 6 bases between. The CDR3 protein is CASSLNIGNTIYF. The CDR3, as DNA: TGTGCCAGCAGTTTAAATATAGGAAACACCATATATTTT.

V is TRBV5-4 and J is TRBJ2-1; D is ambiguous. Germline loops: CDR1 SGHNT, CDR2 YYREEE (reference sequence). This CDR3 has 12 amino acids. Between the trimmed V and J ends, which lost 2 bases and 5 bases, there was a span of 5 bases. The CDR3 is CASSFDHNEQFF. CDR3 bases: TGTGCCAGCAGCTTTGACCACAATGAGCAGTTCTTC.

The chain uses TRBV10-1 and TRBJ2-3; tentative D call: TRBD1 (6 bases). The CDR3 has 14 amino acids. Trimming cost V 4 bases and J 0 bases, with 8 bases left between them. In germline, CDR1 is WNHNN, CDR2 SYGVQD (reference sequence). DNA of the CDR3: TGCGCCAGCAGTGCCGACAGGAGCACAGATACGCAGTATTTT. Translating it yields CASSADRSTDTQYF.

The CDR3 loop reads CASSLGTQETQYF. The CDR3, as DNA: TGTGCCAGCAGCTTGGGGACCCAAGAGACCCAGTACTTC. This chain links TRBV7-2 with TRBJ2-5; tentatively, D is TRBD1 or TRBD2 (5 bases each). The CDR3 covers 13 residues. V lost 3 bases, J lost 1 base, and 6 bases lay in between. Germline V gene lookup returns CDR1 SGHTA and CDR2 FQGNSA.

This clonotype was seen a handful of times. V and J are TRBV29-1 and TRBJ2-7; 7 bases fit TRBD1. Germline V gene lookup returns CDR1 SQVTM and CDR2 ANQGSEA. Losses at the gene ends were 6 bases for V and 1 base for J; bases not matched to a gene: 9. The CDR3 consists of 14 residues. CDR3 in DNA: TGCAGCGTCGTAAAAGGGACAGAATCCTACGAGCAGTACTTC. Amino acid sequence: CSVVKGTESYEQYF.

The V call is TRBV9, the J call TRBJ2-7, with 11 positions matching TRBD1. J was trimmed by 3 bases and V by 5 bases; bases with no gene match: 7. The CDR3 is made up of 15 amino acids. Germline V gene sequence: CDR1 SGDLS, CDR2 YYNGEE. CDR3 in DNA: TGTGCCAGCAGTCGAACCGGGACAGGGGGCTACGAGCAGTACTTC. This encodes CASSRTGTGGYEQYF.

This clonotype was seen a few times. The CDR3 loop reads CASSRRGPDSEQYF. The DNA for the CDR3 is TGTGCCAGCAGCCGTCGAGGCCCGGACTCCGAGCAGTACTTC. V usage is TRBV3-1 and J usage is TRBJ2-7, with TRBD2 as a possible D gene (5 bases). The CDR3 consists of 14 residues. Trimming left V 4 bases short and J 6 bases short, with 16 bases between. CDR1 is LGHDT and CDR2 is YNNKEL in the germline V gene (reference sequence).

In its sample, this clonotype was seen a few times. This chain uses TRBV6-2 or TRBV6-3 with TRBJ1-5; TRBD1 agrees at 11 bases. The CDR3 runs to 17 residues. V was pared by 2 bases and J by 7 bases, with 10 bases of the junction left unmatched. Germline V CDR1 and CDR2: MNHEY, SVGEGT. CDR3 amino acids: CASSYDAGTGGNQPQHF. CDR3 sequence (DNA): TGTGCCAGCAGTTACGATGCCGGGACAGGGGGTAACCAGCCCCAGCATTTT.

In this sample, this clonotype turned up a few times. The chain has TRBV28 and TRBJ1-3; TRBD1 matches at 7 bases. Germline CDR1 reads MDHEN; CDR2 reads SYDVKM. The CDR3 sequence is 14 residues long. Trimming took 6 bases from V and 0 from J; bases not matched to a gene: 2. DNA of the CDR3: TGTGCCAGCAGATCAGGGGGCTCTGGAAACACCATATATTTT. Protein sequence: CASRSGGSGNTIYF.

The rearrangement joins TRBV20-1 to TRBJ2-1, with TRBD2 matching 7 bases. Germline V gene lookup returns CDR1 DFQATT and CDR2 SNEGSKA (reference sequence). The J segment lost 4 bases and the V segment lost 3 bases, leaving 9 bases of the junction unmatched. This CDR3 has 15 amino acids. The CDR3 bases are TGCAGTGCTAGGATAGGAGCGGGACTTTACAATGAGCAGTTCTTC. Protein product: CSARIGAGLYNEQFF.

This clonotype has just a few counts. The chain carries TRBV5-1 and TRBJ2-7; TRBD1 matches 10 bases. Germline V CDR1 and CDR2: SGHRS, YFSETQ. The J segment lost 7 bases and the V segment lost 7 bases, leaving 8 bases of the junction unmatched. This CDR3 is 13 amino acids long. DNA for the CDR3: TGCGCCAGCCAGAGACAGGGGGCACGGGAGCAGTACTTC. Residues: CASQRQGAREQYF.

The chain has TRBV4-1 and TRBJ2-5, with D perhaps matching TRBD2 (5 bases). V dropped 0 bases and J dropped 6 bases, with 20 bases sitting between them. This CDR3 has 17 residues. Looked up from germline, CDR1 is MGHRA and CDR2 is YSYEKL. Written as DNA, the CDR3 is TGCGCCAGCAGCCAAGATTCCAGAACTAGTTCTAAGAAGACCCAGTACTTC. Protein product: CASSQDSRTSSKKTQYF.

This clonotype was seen a handful of times. The gene calls are TRBV6-1 and TRBJ2-3; D remains unclear. Trimming shortened V by 6 bases and J by 7 bases, and 11 bases separated the two germline ends. The CDR3 loop spans 12 amino acids. The germline gives CDR1 MNHNS, CDR2 SASEGT. In DNA form, the CDR3 reads TGTGCCAGCAGGAGCGCCTTGAATACGCAGTATTTT. Amino acids: CASRSALNTQYF.

This rearrangement joins TRBV6-5 to TRBJ1-2; D is undetermined. The CDR3 extends over 14 amino acids. Germline V gene data show CDR1 as MNHEY and CDR2 as SVGAGI. The V end was cut by 4 bases, the J end by 7 bases, with 16 bases between. This CDR3 is CASSSPGEDRGYTF. The CDR3 DNA reads as TGTGCCAGCAGTTCCCCCGGGGAGGATCGTGGCTACACCTTC.

This clonotype has more than one count but fewer than ten. The chain carries TRBV29-1 and TRBJ2-5; D might be TRBD2 (5 bases). V dropped 5 bases and J dropped 2 bases, with 15 bases sitting between them. The CDR3 totals 14 residues. Germline loops: CDR1 SQVTM, CDR2 ANQGSEA. CDR3 protein: CSVLISGNQETQYF. DNA for the CDR3: TGCAGCGTTTTGATCTCGGGGAATCAAGAGACCCAGTACTTC.

The chain joins TRBV7-6 to TRBJ2-2; TRBD2 is a possible D gene (6 bases). Trimming removed 5 bases at V and 8 bases at J, with 18 bases between. The CDR3 totals 15 residues. The V gene's germline CDR1 is SGHVS and CDR2 FNYEAQ. The CDR3 sequence: CASSPRSASDGELFF. The CDR3 bases are TGTGCCAGCAGCCCCCGGTCGGCTAGCGATGGGGAGCTGTTTTTT. Drawing the rest from reference TRBV7-6 and TRBJ2-2, the complete variable domain is GAGVSQSPRYKVTKRGQDVALRCDPISGHVSLYWYRQALGQGPEFLTYFNYEAQQDKSGLPNDRFSAERPEGSISTLTIQRTEQRDSAMYRCASSPRSASDGELFFGEGSRLTVL.

The chain recombines TRBV6-2 or TRBV6-3 with TRBJ1-5; D is unresolved. This CDR3 comprises 12 residues. The V and J ends lost 4 bases and 3 bases respectively, with 4 bases between them. Germline V gene lookup returns CDR1 MNHEY and CDR2 SVGEGT. The CDR3 coding sequence is TGTGCCAGCAGTTCACCCAATCAGCCCCAGCATTTT. This encodes CASSSPNQPQHF.

V and J are TRBV12-3 or TRBV12-4 and TRBJ1-2; TRBD1 matches at 10 bases. This CDR3 has 14 residues. After removal of 5 bases from V and 8 bases from J, the junction contained 8 bases not matched to a gene. CDR3 sequence (DNA): TGTGCCAGCAGTCCGGGGACAGGGGCGTGGGGCTACACCTTC. It codes for CASSPGTGAWGYTF.

This rearrangement joins TRBV20-1 to TRBJ1-3, with 9 nucleotides matching TRBD1. The CDR3 is 14 amino acids. J lost 4 bases, V lost 6 bases, and 7 bases had no gene match. Germline V gives CDR1 DFQATT, CDR2 SNEGSKA (reference sequence). The CDR3 is CSAVQGAQGNTIYF. The CDR3 DNA reads as TGCAGTGCAGTACAGGGGGCTCAGGGAAACACCATATATTTT.